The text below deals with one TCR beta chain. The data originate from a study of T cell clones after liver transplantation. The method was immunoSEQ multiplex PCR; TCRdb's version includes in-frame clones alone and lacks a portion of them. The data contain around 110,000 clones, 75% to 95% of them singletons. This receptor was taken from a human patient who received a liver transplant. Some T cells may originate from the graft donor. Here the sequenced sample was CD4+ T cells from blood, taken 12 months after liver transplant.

The CDR3 nucleotides are TGTGCCAGCAGTTCCGGTACAAAAGCTTTCTTT. Translated, it gives CASSSGTKAFF. V and J are TRBV6-1 and TRBJ1-1; unclear D gene. CDR1 is MNHNS and CDR2 is SASEGT in the germline V gene. Trimming left V 5 bases short and J 9 bases short, with 10 bases between. The CDR3 consists of 11 residues.